This T cell receptor beta chain was sequenced during a study of shared clonotypes between healthy human individuals. Study-wide context: For every donor, three CD4 naive, three CD4 memory, two CD8 naive and one CD8 memory plates were used.

This CDR3 spans 15 amino acids. Germline V lookup: CDR1 MDHEN, CDR2 SYDVKM. The V segment lost 4 bases and the J segment 2 bases; nucleotides outside the gene matches: 5. This clone was counted only a few times. Its cognate antigen is unknown. Overall study results and limits: Despite large depth, sorted-subset datasets appeared incompletely sequenced. An expected dependence of interdonor clonotype sharing on sequencing depth was noted.

The authors distributed each subset's genomic DNA evenly over several immunoSEQ plates. Sequencing used immunoSEQ multiplex PCR; TCRdb keeps in-frame clones, though not all of them. Of some 1,100,000 clones listed, more than 75% were seen once; the top ten hold 0.5% to 0.6%. The chain is built from TRBV28 and TRBJ1-3, with 7 bases fitting TRBD1. This TCR was recovered from a man between 18 and 35 years old in good health. Some clones in this sample may be carry-over from other donors' samples. Sequences were obtained from memory CD4+ T cells from PBMCs. Subset defined: CD45RA-negative fraction. CDR3 coding DNA: TGTGCCAGCAGTTATCTAACAGGGGCTGGAAACACCATATATTTT. Translation gives CASSYLTGAGNTIYF. The variable domain in full, completed from reference TRBV28 and TRBJ1-3, reads DVKVTQSSRYLVKRTGEKVFLECVQDMDHENMFWYRQDPGLGLRLIYFSYDVKMKEKGDIPEGYSVSREKKERFSLILESASTNQTSMYLCASSYLTGAGNTIYFGEGSWLTVV.